This TCR beta chain was sequenced in a study of blood T cell repertoires in COVID-19. Study as a whole: Samples taken during acute and convalescent COVID-19 were collected in the United States, Italy and Spain. Sample material is recorded as cDNA or gDNA derived from T cells, B-cell-depleted T cells, or PBMCs.

As originally analysed: The assay estimated nucleated cells by amplifying reference gene primers. Repertoires were generated with immunoSEQ multiplex PCR, while TCRdb's copy carries only in-frame clones and drops some. V, J and clone size derive from that table, while D and trimming were established from the DNA sequence. The data hold nearly 80,000 clones, with approximately 78% observed a single time. V was pared by 1 base and J by 6 bases, with 7 bases between. The CDR3 loop spans 13 amino acids. This chain joins TRBV12-3 or TRBV12-4 and TRBJ1-5; no clear D gene. This clonotype was sampled from a woman in her 70s with acute or convalescent COVID-19. Source material: peripheral blood. The DNA of the CDR3 is TGTGCCAGCAGTTTAGAGACTGGTCAGCCCCAGCATTTT. Its protein product is CASSLETGQPQHF.